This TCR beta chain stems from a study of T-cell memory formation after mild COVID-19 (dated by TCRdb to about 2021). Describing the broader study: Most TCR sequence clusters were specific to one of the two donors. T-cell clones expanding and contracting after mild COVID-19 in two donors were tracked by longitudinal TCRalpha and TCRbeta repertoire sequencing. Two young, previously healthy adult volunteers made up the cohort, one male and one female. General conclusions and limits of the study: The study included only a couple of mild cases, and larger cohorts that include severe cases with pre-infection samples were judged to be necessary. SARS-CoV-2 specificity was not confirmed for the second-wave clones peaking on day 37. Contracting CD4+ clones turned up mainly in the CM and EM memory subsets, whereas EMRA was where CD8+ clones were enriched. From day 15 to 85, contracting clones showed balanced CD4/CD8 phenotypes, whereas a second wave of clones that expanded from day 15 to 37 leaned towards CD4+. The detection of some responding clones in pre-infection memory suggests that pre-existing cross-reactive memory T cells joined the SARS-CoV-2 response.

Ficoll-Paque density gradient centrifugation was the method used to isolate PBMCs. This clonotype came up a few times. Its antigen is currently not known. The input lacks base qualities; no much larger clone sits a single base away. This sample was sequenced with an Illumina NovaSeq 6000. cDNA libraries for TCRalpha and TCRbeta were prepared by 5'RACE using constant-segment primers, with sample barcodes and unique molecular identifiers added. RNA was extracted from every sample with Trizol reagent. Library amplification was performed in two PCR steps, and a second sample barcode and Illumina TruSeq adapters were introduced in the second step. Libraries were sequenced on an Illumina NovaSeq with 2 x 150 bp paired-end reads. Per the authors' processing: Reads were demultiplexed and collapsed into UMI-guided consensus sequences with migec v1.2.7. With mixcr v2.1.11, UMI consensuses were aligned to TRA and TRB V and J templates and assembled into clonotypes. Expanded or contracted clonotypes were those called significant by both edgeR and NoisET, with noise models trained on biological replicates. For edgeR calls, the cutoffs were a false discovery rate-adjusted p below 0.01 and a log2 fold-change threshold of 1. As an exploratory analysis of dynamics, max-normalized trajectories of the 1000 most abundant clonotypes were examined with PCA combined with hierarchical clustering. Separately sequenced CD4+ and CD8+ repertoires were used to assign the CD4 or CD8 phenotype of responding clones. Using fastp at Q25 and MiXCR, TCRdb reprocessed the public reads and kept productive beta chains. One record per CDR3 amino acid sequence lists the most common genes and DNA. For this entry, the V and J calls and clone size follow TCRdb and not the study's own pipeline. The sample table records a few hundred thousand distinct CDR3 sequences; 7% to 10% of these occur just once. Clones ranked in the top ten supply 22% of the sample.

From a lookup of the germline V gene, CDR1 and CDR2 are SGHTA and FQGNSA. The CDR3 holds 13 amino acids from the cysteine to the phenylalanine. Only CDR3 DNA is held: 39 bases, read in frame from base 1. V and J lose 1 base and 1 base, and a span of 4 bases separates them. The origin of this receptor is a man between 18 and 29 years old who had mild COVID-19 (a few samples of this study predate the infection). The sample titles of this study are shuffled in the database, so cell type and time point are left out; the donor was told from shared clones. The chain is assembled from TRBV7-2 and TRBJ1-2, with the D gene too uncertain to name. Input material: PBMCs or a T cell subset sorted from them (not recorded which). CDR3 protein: CASSLVINYGYTF. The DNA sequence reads TGTGCCAGCAGCTTAGTGATTAACTATGGCTACACCTTC.